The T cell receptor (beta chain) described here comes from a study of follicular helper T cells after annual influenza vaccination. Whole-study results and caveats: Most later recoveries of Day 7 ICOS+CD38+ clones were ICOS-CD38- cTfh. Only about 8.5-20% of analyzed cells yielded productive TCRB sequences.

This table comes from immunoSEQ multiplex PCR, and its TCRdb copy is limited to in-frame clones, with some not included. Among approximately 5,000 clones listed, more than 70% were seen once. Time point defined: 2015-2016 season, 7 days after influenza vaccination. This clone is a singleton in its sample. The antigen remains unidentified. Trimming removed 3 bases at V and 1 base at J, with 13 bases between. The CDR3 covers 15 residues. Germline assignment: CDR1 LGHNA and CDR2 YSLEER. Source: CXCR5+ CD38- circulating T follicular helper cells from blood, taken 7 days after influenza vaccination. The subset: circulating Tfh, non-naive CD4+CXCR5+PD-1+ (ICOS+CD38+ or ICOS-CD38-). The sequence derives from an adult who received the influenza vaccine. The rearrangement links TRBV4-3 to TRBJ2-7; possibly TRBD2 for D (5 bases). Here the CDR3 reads CASSQKVEVSYEQYF. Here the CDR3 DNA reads TGCGCCAGCAGCCAGAAAGTGGAGGTTTCCTACGAGCAGTACTTC.